This is a list of T cell receptor beta chains from one sample in a study of CD8 T cells in ankylosing spondylitis. TCRdb re-called the 5' RACE reads with MiXCR, one entry per CDR3 protein. The sample shows some 240,000 distinct CDR3 sequences, 5.5% to 7.5% of them seen only once. Sequenced sample: blood, either unsorted or a sorted T cell fraction (not recorded which). Receptors originate from a male donor with ankylosing spondylitis. Both conserved end residues are part of each CDR3. The D gene is left open where the match is weak. Where a row states a size, it is once, few, many or the class of an expanded clone; other rows omit it.

v_gene	j_gene	abundance	d_gene	CDR3aa	CDR3nt
TRBV4-3	TRBJ1-1	many	NA	CASSPGVANTEAFF	TGCGCCAGCAGCCCCGGGGTTGCGAACACTGAAGCTTTCTTT
TRBV11-2	TRBJ2-3	NA	TRBD2	CASSLVLAGGPMGSTDTQYF	TGTGCCAGCAGCTTAGTTCTAGCGGGAGGGCCTATGGGGAGCACAGATACGCAGTATTTT
TRBV4-3	TRBJ1-3	few	NA	CASSELSGNTIYF	TGCGCCAGCAGCGAGCTCTCTGGAAACACCATATATTTT
TRBV5-1	TRBJ2-7	NA	NA	CASSLGLRTVNTYEQYF	TGCGCCAGCAGCTTGGGGTTACGGACAGTAAATACCTACGAGCAGTACTTC
TRBV15	TRBJ2-4	many	NA	CATRRTSENIQYF	TGTGCCACCAGGAGGACCTCAGAAAACATTCAGTACTTC
TRBV30	TRBJ2-3	few	NA	CAWSVVDTDTQYF	TGTGCCTGGAGTGTGGTAGACACAGATACGCAGTATTTT
TRBV9	TRBJ1-2	many	TRBD1	CASSVATGQNYGYTF	TGTGCCAGCAGCGTAGCGACAGGGCAAAACTATGGCTACACCTTC
TRBV15	TRBJ1-2	many	NA	CATSRDLAPLPDYGYTF	TGTGCCACCAGCAGAGACTTGGCCCCTCTTCCGGATTATGGCTACACCTTC
TRBV6-1	TRBJ2-5	few	TRBD2	CASTHGGIGETQYF	TGTGCCAGCACCCACGGGGGGATCGGAGAGACCCAGTACTTC
TRBV2	TRBJ2-7	NA	NA	CASREEYPPGTTYEQYF	TGTGCCAGCAGGGAGGAATACCCACCGGGGACCACCTACGAGCAGTACTTC
TRBV20-1	TRBJ2-7	many	NA	CSATPAGAFSYEQYF	TGCAGTGCTACACCTGCAGGGGCCTTCTCCTACGAGCAGTACTTC
TRBV10-3	TRBJ2-5	many	NA	CAISEVQGGQETQYF	TGTGCCATCAGTGAAGTGCAAGGGGGCCAAGAGACCCAGTACTTC
TRBV2	TRBJ2-1	many	TRBD2	CASSVMGLEDFEQFF	TGTGCCAGCAGTGTAATGGGACTAGAGGACTTTGAGCAGTTCTTC
TRBV28	TRBJ2-2	many	NA	CASSFLQEDTGELFF	TGTGCCAGCAGTTTTTTACAGGAAGACACCGGGGAGCTGTTTTTT
TRBV6-1	TRBJ1-4	many	TRBD1	CASSEDTDREGEEKLFF	TGTGCCAGCAGTGAAGATACTGACAGGGAGGGCGAAGAAAAACTGTTTTTT
TRBV20-1	TRBJ2-2	few	TRBD2	CSARHGLAGDSPGELFF	TGCAGTGCTAGGCATGGACTAGCGGGAGATTCACCCGGGGAGCTGTTTTTT
TRBV5-1	TRBJ2-3	few	NA	CASNQGSQFTDTQYF	TGCGCCAGCAACCAGGGGTCCCAGTTCACAGATACGCAGTATTTT
TRBV5-8	TRBJ1-2	many	NA	CATGEAGDYYGYTF	TGTGCCACCGGAGAGGCCGGGGACTACTATGGCTACACCTTC
TRBV7-9	TRBJ1-1	many	NA	CASSLAGFLGTEAFF	TGTGCCAGCAGCTTAGCGGGGTTTCTGGGGACTGAAGCTTTCTTT
TRBV7-9	TRBJ2-7	many	TRBD2	CASSLGRTSGALYEQYF	TGTGCCAGCAGCTTAGGCCGAACTAGCGGGGCCCTCTACGAGCAGTACTTC
TRBV5-5	TRBJ2-1	many	TRBD2	CASSLVGGTYNEQFF	TGTGCCAGCAGCTTGGTGGGAGGGACGTACAATGAGCAGTTCTTC
TRBV6-2/TRBV6-3	TRBJ1-1	many	NA	CASSYWNTEAFF	TGTGCCAGCAGTTACTGGAACACTGAAGCTTTCTTT
TRBV4-1	TRBJ1-4	many	TRBD1	CASSPGTDEKLFF	TGCGCCAGCAGCCCCGGGACAGATGAAAAACTGTTTTTT
TRBV4-2	TRBJ2-5	many	NA	CASSHRQTGEETQYF	TGTGCCAGCAGCCACCGCCAAACGGGGGAAGAGACCCAGTACTTC
TRBV7-6	TRBJ2-1	many	NA	CASSLRGGMDEQFF	TGTGCCAGCAGCTTACGCGGGGGCATGGATGAGCAGTTCTTC
TRBV12-3/TRBV12-4	TRBJ2-3	many	NA	CASSSIGGSDTQYF	TGTGCCAGCAGTTCCATAGGGGGGTCAGATACGCAGTATTTT
TRBV4-3	TRBJ2-3	NA	TRBD2	CASSPHSGGADTQYF	TGCGCCAGCAGCCCCCACAGCGGGGGGGCTGATACGCAGTATTTT
TRBV12-3/TRBV12-4	TRBJ2-5	many	NA	CASSLSLAGETQYF	TGTGCCAGCAGTCTCTCCTTGGCTGGGGAGACCCAGTACTTC
TRBV12-3/TRBV12-4	TRBJ2-3	many	NA	CASSFRGALSTDTQYF	TGTGCCAGCAGTTTCCGGGGGGCCCTGAGCACAGATACGCAGTATTTT
TRBV5-1	TRBJ2-3	few	TRBD2	CASSLDSGRTDTQYF	TGCGCCAGCAGCTTGGATAGCGGGAGAACAGATACGCAGTATTTT
TRBV6-5	TRBJ1-6	many	NA	CASSYSAALSGRNSPLHF	TGTGCCAGCAGTTACTCCGCGGCCCTATCGGGACGGAATTCACCCCTCCACTTT
TRBV6-5	TRBJ2-6	medium-sized	NA	CASSYSAGDFSGANVLTF	TGTGCCAGCAGTTACTCGGCAGGGGATTTCTCTGGGGCCAACGTCCTGACTTTC
TRBV5-6	TRBJ1-2	many	NA	CASSLTGRRGYTF	TGTGCCAGCAGCTTGACAGGGAGAAGAGGCTACACCTTC
TRBV12-3/TRBV12-4	TRBJ1-5	many	NA	CASSLNTGKNQPQHF	TGTGCCAGCAGTTTAAATACAGGAAAAAATCAGCCCCAGCATTTT
TRBV7-8	TRBJ2-7	many	NA	CASSPENGNFDEQYF	TGTGCCAGCAGCCCCGAAAACGGGAATTTTGACGAGCAGTACTTC
TRBV9	TRBJ2-1	many	NA	CASSMSRTRPLDEQFF	TGTGCCAGCAGCATGTCACGTACGCGTCCTCTTGATGAGCAGTTCTTC
TRBV20-1	TRBJ2-1	NA	NA	CSANVPATVYNEQFF	TGCAGTGCTAACGTTCCAGCGACGGTCTACAATGAGCAGTTCTTC
TRBV7-9	TRBJ2-7	NA	NA	CASSLPQGRSYEQYF	TGTGCCAGCAGCTTACCGCAGGGGAGGTCCTACGAGCAGTACTTC
TRBV12-3/TRBV12-4	TRBJ2-5	many	TRBD2	CASRPQGFSGETQYF	TGTGCCAGCAGGCCTCAGGGTTTTAGCGGGGAGACCCAGTACTTC
TRBV29-1	TRBJ1-4	many	NA	CSVVVRGWEKLFF	TGCAGCGTTGTCGTCAGGGGCTGGGAAAAACTGTTTTTT
TRBV6-1	TRBJ2-1	many	TRBD2	CASSAPGLPTTNEQFF	TGTGCCAGCAGTGCCCCGGGACTACCAACCACTAATGAGCAGTTCTTC
TRBV7-9	TRBJ2-3	many	NA	CASSLVDSSTDTQYF	TGTGCCAGCAGCTTAGTGGACAGTAGCACAGATACGCAGTATTTT
TRBV4-2	TRBJ2-1	NA	TRBD2	CASSEGTSAYNEQFF	TGTGCCAGCAGCGAGGGAACTAGCGCCTACAATGAGCAGTTCTTC
TRBV12-3/TRBV12-4	TRBJ2-5	few	TRBD2	CASSPLAGKKETQYF	TGTGCCAGCAGTCCTTTAGCGGGAAAGAAAGAGACCCAGTACTTC
TRBV12-3/TRBV12-4	TRBJ1-5	NA	NA	CASSWTVAGPQHF	TGTGCCAGCAGCTGGACGGTGGCGGGGCCCCAGCATTTT
TRBV6-2/TRBV6-3	TRBJ1-5	many	TRBD1	CASRPTGVNQPQHF	TGTGCCAGCAGACCTACAGGGGTCAATCAGCCCCAGCATTTT
TRBV7-9	TRBJ2-1	few	NA	CASSWGVPLNEQFF	TGTGCCAGCAGTTGGGGGGTGCCCTTGAATGAGCAGTTCTTC
TRBV6-2/TRBV6-3	TRBJ1-1	many	NA	CASSYTATEAFF	TGTGCCAGCAGTTACACCGCCACTGAAGCTTTCTTT